These 21 T cell receptor beta chains came from one sample sequenced in a study of shared clonotypes between healthy human individuals. Sequencing used immunoSEQ multiplex PCR; TCRdb keeps in-frame clones, though not all of them. The top ten hold around 1.6% of the sample, which has roughly 700,000 clones, 74% seen once. The sequenced sample was memory CD4+ T cells sorted from blood. This sample's subset: CD45RA-negative fraction. These receptor sequences come from a woman in her twenties or thirties in good health.

The CDR3 loop reads CSVRFSGGYEQYF. The CDR3 nucleotides are TGCAGCGTTCGGTTTTCAGGGGGCTACGAGCAGTACTTC. The rearrangement joins TRBV29-1 to TRBJ2-7, with 7 bases lining up with TRBD1. CDR1 is SQVTM, CDR2 ANQGSEA, per germline. This CDR3 is built from 13 residues. Trimming removed 5 bases from V and 3 bases from J; junction bases left unmatched: 7.

This chain's CDR3 is CASSLVTQPQHF. The CDR3 DNA reads as TGTGCCAGCAGTTTAGTTACTCAGCCCCAGCATTTT. The V gene is TRBV28, the J gene TRBJ1-5, with D uncertain. CDR1 is MDHEN and CDR2 is SYDVKM in the germline V gene. The CDR3 length is 12 residues. Trimming cost V 2 bases and J 6 bases, with 5 bases left between them.

This clone was counted many times. The genes are TRBV9 and TRBJ2-2; TRBD2 aligns across 9 bases. Germline V gene sequence: CDR1 SGDLS, CDR2 YYNGEE. This CDR3 has 16 amino acids. V was clipped by 4 bases and J by 2 bases; unmatched bases: 6. The CDR3 coding sequence is TGTGCCAGCAGCCTGACTAGCGGCTACAACACCGGGGAGCTGTTTTTT. Amino acid sequence: CASSLTSGYNTGELFF.

The chain couples TRBV10-1 to TRBJ1-6, with a weak D call TRBD1 (5 bases). The CDR3 loop spans 13 amino acids. V shed 5 bases and J shed 8 bases, with 10 bases lying between them. CDR1 and CDR2 (germline): WNHNN, SYGVQD (reference sequence). The CDR3 sequence is CASSPVQDSPLHF. In nucleotides, the CDR3 is TGCGCCAGCAGTCCGGTACAGGATTCACCCCTCCACTTT.

The rearrangement uses TRBV5-1 and TRBJ2-5; D unresolved. Trimming pared 6 bases from V and 1 base from J, leaving 13 bases between. Germline V lookup: CDR1 SGHRS, CDR2 YFSETQ. The CDR3 loop spans 14 amino acids. The CDR3 DNA is TGCGCCAGCAAATTGGGGTCGGGCCAAGAGACCCAGTACTTC. This sequence encodes CASKLGSGQETQYF. The full variable domain, in which reference TRBV5-1 and TRBJ2-5 provide the parts outside the CDR3, is KAGVTQTPRYLIKTRGQQVTLSCSPISGHRSVSWYQQTPGQGLQFLFEYFSETQRNKGNFPGRFSGRQFSNSRSEMNVSTLELGDSALYLCASKLGSGQETQYFGPGTRLLVL.

The chain employs TRBV28 and TRBJ2-3; 12 bases map to TRBD2. This CDR3 spans 13 amino acids. Germline V gene data show CDR1 as MDHEN and CDR2 as SYDVKM. The CDR3 sequence: CGTRLAGADTQYF. In DNA, the CDR3 is TGTGGCACACGACTAGCGGGGGCAGATACGCAGTATTTT.

The chain uses TRBV6-1 and TRBJ2-1; a possible D gene is TRBD2 (5 bases). The CDR3 sequence is 15 residues long. Germline CDR1 and CDR2: MNHNS and SASEGT. The V end lost 6 bases, the J end lost 1 base, and 13 bases lay between the germline ends. CDR3 region: CASRDSWGSYNEQFF. CDR3 nucleotides: TGTGCCAGCAGGGACTCCTGGGGTTCCTACAATGAGCAGTTCTTC.

This rearrangement joins TRBV30 to TRBJ2-7; D remains ambiguous. V dropped 4 bases and J dropped 0 bases, with 10 bases sitting between them. Germline V gives CDR1 GTSNPN, CDR2 SVGIG (reference sequence). The CDR3 contains 13 residues. The CDR3 region is CAWKTGFSYEQYF. The DNA for the CDR3 is TGTGCCTGGAAGACCGGGTTCTCCTACGAGCAGTACTTC.

The V gene is TRBV2, the J gene TRBJ1-1, with D possibly TRBD1 on 5 matching bases. Trimming cost V 6 bases and J 4 bases, with 15 bases left between them. The CDR3 is 14 amino acids. Germline CDR1 is SNHLY and CDR2 is FYNNEI. The CDR3 nucleotides read TGTGCCAGCAGCATACTACCAGGGCCCACTGAAGCTTTCTTT. Translating gives CASSILPGPTEAFF.

The chain uses TRBV28 and TRBJ1-1, with 9 bases lining up with TRBD1. Trimming at V came to 5 bases and at J to 4 bases, leaving 8 bases not matched to a gene. The CDR3 sequence is 15 residues long. The V gene's germline CDR1 is MDHEN and CDR2 SYDVKM. DNA for the CDR3: TGTGCCAGCAGTGTACTAGGACAGGGGAGCACTGAAGCTTTCTTT. This codes for CASSVLGQGSTEAFF.

The rearrangement joins TRBV5-5 to TRBJ2-4; TRBD2 might be the D (6 bases). The length of the CDR3 is 13 residues. Germline values: CDR1 SGHKS, CDR2 YYEKEE (reference sequence). Trimming cost V 0 bases and J 10 bases, with 11 bases left between them. The CDR3 here is CASSLETAGIQYF. DNA of the CDR3: TGTGCCAGCAGCTTGGAGACCGCGGGGATTCAGTACTTC.

The chain uses TRBV12-5 and TRBJ1-1; a possible D gene is TRBD1 (5 bases). The CDR3 length is 15 residues. With 4 bases removed from V and 3 bases from J, the gap between germline ends came to 15 bases. The germline V gene encodes CDR1 LGHNT and CDR2 FRNRAP. This CDR3 is CASGWGDRKDTEAFF. The CDR3 DNA reads TGTGCTAGTGGTTGGGGGGACCGGAAGGACACTGAAGCTTTCTTT.

The chain uses TRBV4-1 and TRBJ2-6, with 12 positions matching TRBD2. J was trimmed by 5 bases and V by 2 bases; bases with no gene match: 10. The length of the CDR3 is 19 residues. Germline assignment: CDR1 MGHRA and CDR2 YSYEKL. CDR3: CASSQKATSGSFRANVLTF. Written as DNA, the CDR3 is TGCGCCAGCAGCCAAAAGGCGACTAGCGGGAGCTTTAGGGCCAACGTCCTGACTTTC.

In this sample, this clone turned up many times. The J gene is TRBJ2-7, the V gene TRBV5-1, with D possibly TRBD1 on 5 matching bases. This CDR3 comprises 13 residues. With 2 bases removed from V and 4 bases from J, the gap between germline ends came to 10 bases. Germline V gives CDR1 SGHRS, CDR2 YFSETQ. The CDR3 sequence: CASSFTGIYEQYF. CDR3 bases: TGCGCCAGCAGCTTTACAGGAATTTACGAGCAGTACTTC.

V and J are TRBV6-1 and TRBJ1-5, with D possibly TRBD1 on 5 matching bases. CDR1 is MNHNS and CDR2 is SASEGT in the germline V gene. This CDR3 spans 15 amino acids. V lost 4 bases and J 6 bases, leaving 16 bases between the germline ends. The CDR3, as DNA: TGTGCCAGCAGTGGCGGACTCCCTGGGGGTCAGCCCCAGCATTTT. Amino acids: CASSGGLPGGQPQHF.

The chain uses TRBV28 and TRBJ1-1; D is possibly TRBD1 (6 bases). CDR1 and CDR2 from the germline V gene are MDHEN and SYDVKM. Trimming removed 0 bases at V and 6 bases at J, with 11 bases between. The CDR3 is 14 amino acids. Here the CDR3 reads CASSLWGARAEAFF. The CDR3 region has the DNA TGTGCCAGCAGTTTATGGGGGGCTCGGGCTGAAGCTTTCTTT. The full variable domain, rest sourced from reference TRBV28 and TRBJ1-1, is DVKVTQSSRYLVKRTGEKVFLECVQDMDHENMFWYRQDPGLGLRLIYFSYDVKMKEKGDIPEGYSVSREKKERFSLILESASTNQTSMYLCASSLWGARAEAFFGQGTRLTVV.

This chain connects TRBV7-9 to TRBJ2-7; 7 positions agree with TRBD2. CDR1 SEHNR and CDR2 FQNEAQ come from the germline V gene (reference sequence). This CDR3 is built from 15 residues. V lost 7 bases to trimming and J lost 2 bases; unmatched junction nucleotides: 11. The CDR3 spells CASTRPASGTYEQYF. In nucleotides, the CDR3 is TGTGCCAGCACCAGACCGGCTAGCGGAACCTACGAGCAGTACTTC.

In this sample, this clone turned up once. The chain has TRBV4-1 and TRBJ1-2; D is ambiguous. Germline V CDR1 and CDR2: MGHRA, YSYEKL. The CDR3 length is 13 residues. With 3 bases removed from V and 6 bases from J, the gap between germline ends came to 11 bases. Here the CDR3 DNA reads TGCGCCAGCAGCCAGGCCGTTCAGGATGGCTACACCTTC. Amino acids: CASSQAVQDGYTF.

The rearrangement links TRBV4-1 to TRBJ2-2; 8 bases are a match to TRBD2. Germline assignment: CDR1 MGHRA and CDR2 YSYEKL. The CDR3 consists of 16 residues. J was trimmed by 6 bases and V by 1 base; bases with no gene match: 7. The CDR3 DNA sequence: TGCGCCAGCAGCCAAGGTGGAGCGGGAGTTCCCGGGGAGCTGTTTTTT. As protein: CASSQGGAGVPGELFF.

This clone was seen only a few times. The CDR3 loop is CSVARTSVMNTEAFF. The CDR3 nucleotides are TGCAGCGTAGCCCGGACGAGCGTTATGAACACTGAAGCTTTCTTT. The V call is TRBV29-1, the J call TRBJ1-1; D gene uncertain. CDR1 SQVTM and CDR2 ANQGSEA come from the germline V gene. This CDR3 is 15 amino acids long. V was trimmed by 6 bases and J by 0 bases, leaving 17 bases between them.

This clone was seen once. The chain joins TRBV19 to TRBJ1-5; weak D call: TRBD1 (5 bases). V shed 5 bases and J shed 6 bases, with 17 bases lying between them. This CDR3 region has 15 residues. Germline CDR1 reads LNHDA; CDR2 reads SQIVND (reference sequence). The CDR3 DNA reads TGTGCCAGTAGTTTCGGGACCGCAAGTTTTCAGCCCCAGCATTTT. It translates to CASSFGTASFQPQHF.